This section outlines one TCR beta chain sequence together with its context. Antigen specificity is unknown. The sample comes from a study of human T cells and chemical hapten exposure. V lost 6 bases and J lost 3, with 15 bases in between. The germline V gene encodes CDR1 SNHLY and CDR2 FYNNEI. There are 15 residues in the CDR3. Study results and limitations: Donor immune responses may differ from healthy people's, since all donors had alopecia.

Time point meaning: patch test 3, about 24 weeks after DPC sensitization. Treatment noted: therapeutic diphenylcyclopropenone sensitization with weekly scalp DPC. Patches went on only after blood had been drawn each time. Donors, patients with alopecia ranging from 18 to 70 years old and judged suitable for DPC, provided samples. Each CDR3 protein gets one entry after TCRdb re-called the RACE reads with MiXCR. The sample shows roughly 97,000 distinct CDR3 sequences, 25% to 35% of them seen only once. Source: whole blood, taken in connection with sensitization to the hapten diphenylcyclopropenone (DPC). The sequence was collected from a man aged 35 to 55 with alopecia areata. Some clones in this sample may be carry-over from other donors' samples. This chain joins TRBV2 and TRBJ1-5, with a possible D match to TRBD1 (5 bases). Written as DNA, the CDR3 is TGTGCCAGCAGGGGGGGGACTTTACCCAATCAGCCCCAGCATTTT. It specifies CASRGGTLPNQPQHF. Drawing the rest from reference TRBV2 and TRBJ1-5, the complete variable domain is EPEVTQTPSHQVTQMGQEVILRCVPISNHLYFYWYRQILGQKVEFLVSFYNNEISEKSEIFDDQFSVERPDGSNFTLKIRSTKLEDSAMYFCASRGGTLPNQPQHFGDGTRLSIL.